Below, 15 T cell receptor beta chains from the same sample are listed, as sequenced in a study of T cells in narcolepsy. Libraries were prepared by immunoSEQ multiplex PCR; TCRdb keeps only in-frame clonotypes and omits some of them. This table has roughly 30,000 clones, roughly 79% appearing once. Sample: memory (CD45RA-) CD4+ T cells from blood. Receptors were obtained from a human donor in good health.

The chain links TRBV4-1 to TRBJ2-7; 14 nucleotides line up with TRBD2. Germline lookup yields CDR1 MGHRA and CDR2 YSYEKL. The junction had 5 bases not matched to a gene; V was cut back by 2 bases and J by 5 bases. The CDR3 sequence is 16 residues long. The CDR3, as DNA: TGCGCCAGCAGCCAAATTGGGACTAGCGGGAGCCACGAGCAGTACTTC. Protein sequence: CASSQIGTSGSHEQYF.

CDR3 DNA sequence: TGTGCCAGCAGTGCAGAACGGGGGCGATACGAGCAGTACTTC. This translates into CASSAERGRYEQYF. This chain joins TRBV6-1 and TRBJ2-7; D might be TRBD1 or TRBD2, each matching 6 bases. The CDR3 extends over 14 amino acids. CDR1 is MNHNS and CDR2 is SASEGT in the germline V gene. Deletions cut 4 bases from V and 4 bases from J, with 14 bases between.

The chain employs TRBV6-5 and TRBJ1-1; no reliable D call. The CDR3 is 14 residues long. Germline assignment: CDR1 MNHEY and CDR2 SVGAGI. The V end lost 0 bases, the J end lost 1 base, and 6 bases lay between the germline ends. CDR3 region: CASSYSSRNTEAFF. CDR3 in DNA: TGTGCCAGCAGTTACTCTTCCAGGAACACTGAAGCTTTCTTT.

The chain carries TRBV5-4 and TRBJ2-1, with D perhaps assigned TRBD1 or TRBD2 (5 bases each). In germline, CDR1 is SGHNT, CDR2 YYREEE (reference sequence). CDR3 length: 16 amino acids. The V gene lost 3 bases and the J gene lost 4 bases, with 17 bases spanning the gap. The CDR3 DNA follows: TGTGCCAGCAGCTGGGGGATAATGGGTTTATACAATGAGCAGTTCTTC. Protein product: CASSWGIMGLYNEQFF.

The chain employs TRBV19 and TRBJ2-1; tentative D call: TRBD2 (6 bases). The V and J ends lost 6 bases and 10 bases respectively, with 10 bases between them. CDR3 length: 11 residues. Germline V CDR1 and CDR2: LNHDA, SQIVND (reference sequence). The CDR3 coding sequence is TGTGCCAGTAGAAGGGGAGGAGAGCAGTTCTTC. This encodes CASRRGGEQFF.

The chain carries TRBV30 and TRBJ2-1; unclear D gene. The V end was cut by 1 base, the J end by 8 bases, with 15 bases between. CDR1 is GTSNPN and CDR2 is SVGIG in the germline V gene (reference sequence). The CDR3 has 14 amino acids. The DNA of the CDR3 is TGTGCCTGGAGTGCCCTGCTCTGGACCGATGAGCAGTTCTTC. It translates to CAWSALLWTDEQFF. The full variable domain, in which reference TRBV30 and TRBJ2-1 provide the parts outside the CDR3, is SQTIHQWPATLVQPVGSPLSLECTVEGTSNPNLYWYRQAAGRGLQLLFYSVGIGQISSEVPQNLSASRPQDRQFILSSKKLLLSDSGFYLCAWSALLWTDEQFFGPGTRLTVL.

This clone has only one observation. The chain combines TRBV11-2 with TRBJ1-4, with TRBD1 matching 8 bases. V lost 6 bases to trimming and J lost 4 bases; unmatched junction nucleotides: 16. CDR3 size: 18 residues. In germline, CDR1 is SGHAT, CDR2 FQNNGV. The CDR3 DNA sequence: TGTGCCAGCAGTTATACCAGGGGGCGACATGGACTTAATGAAAAACTGTTTTTT. This encodes CASSYTRGRHGLNEKLFF.

The rearrangement uses TRBV9 and TRBJ1-3, with D hard to call. The V gene's germline CDR1 is SGDLS and CDR2 YYNGEE. Trimming took 0 bases from V and 3 from J, leaving 7 bases between them. The CDR3 contains 14 residues. The CDR3 nucleotides are TGTGCCAGCAGCGTAGCCAACATTGGAAACACCATATATTTT. Translating it yields CASSVANIGNTIYF.

In this sample, this clone turned up once. The J gene is TRBJ2-3, the V gene TRBV2, with D perhaps TRBD1 (6 bases). There are 14 residues in the CDR3. V was clipped by 9 bases and J by 2 bases, with 15 bases between them. Germline V gives CDR1 SNHLY, CDR2 FYNNEI. The CDR3 sequence: CARRAGAFTDTQYF. The CDR3 coding sequence is TGTGCCAGGCGGGCAGGGGCTTTCACAGATACGCAGTATTTT.

The rearrangement uses TRBV10-3 and TRBJ2-1; TRBD1 aligns across 9 bases. This CDR3 is 15 amino acids long. The V segment lost 4 bases and the J segment 3 bases; nucleotides outside the gene matches: 4. The germline CDR1 and CDR2 sequences are ENHRY and SYGVKD. Written as DNA, the CDR3 is TGTGCCATCAGTGGGGTGGGACAGGGCTACAATGAGCAGTTCTTC. This codes for CAISGVGQGYNEQFF.

The chain is built from TRBV11-1 and TRBJ1-2; D is undetermined. Germline V gives CDR1 SGHAT, CDR2 FQDESV (reference sequence). This CDR3 is 14 amino acids long. Trimming stripped 0 bases from V and 6 bases from J, with 11 bases between. This CDR3 reads CASSLAVGVDGYTF. CDR3 sequence (DNA): TGTGCCAGCAGCTTAGCGGTCGGGGTGGATGGCTACACCTTC. Using reference TRBV11-1 and TRBJ1-2 for the parts outside the CDR3, the full variable domain is EAEVAQSPRYKITEKSQAVAFWCDPISGHATLYWYRQILGQGPELLVQFQDESVVDDSQLPKDRFSAERLKGVDSTLKIQPAELGDSAMYLCASSLAVGVDGYTFGSGTRLTVV.

The chain has TRBV7-8 and TRBJ1-1; 7 bases align to TRBD1. Per germline, CDR1 SGHVS and CDR2 FQNEAQ. There are 17 residues in the CDR3. V shed 5 bases, J shed 8 bases, and the junction held 20 bases outside the gene matches. For the CDR3, the DNA is TGTGCCAGCAGCCCTGTCTCCGGGACAGCATTAAGCGACGAAGCTTTCTTT. Translation: CASSPVSGTALSDEAFF.

V usage is TRBV5-1 and J usage is TRBJ2-5; tentatively, D is TRBD1 (6 bases). Trimming cost V 2 bases and J 1 base, with 9 bases left between them. Germline V gives CDR1 SGHRS, CDR2 YFSETQ. This CDR3 has 14 residues. CDR3 nucleotide sequence: TGCGCCAGCAGCTTTTCAGGGGTCCAAGAGACCCAGTACTTC. Its translation is CASSFSGVQETQYF.

This rearrangement joins TRBV29-1 to TRBJ1-4; possible D gene TRBD1, 5 bases. The V end was cut by 2 bases, the J end by 8 bases, with 12 bases between. Germline values: CDR1 SQVTM, CDR2 ANQGSEA. This CDR3 has 13 residues. Written as DNA, the CDR3 is TGCAGCGTTGAACGCGGGGCGGAGGAAAAACTGTTTTTT. Its protein is CSVERGAEEKLFF.

The chain combines TRBV19 with TRBJ1-1, with D perhaps TRBD1 (5 bases). Germline assignment: CDR1 LNHDA and CDR2 SQIVND (reference sequence). This CDR3 spans 14 amino acids. Trimming took off 1 base at V and 0 bases at J, with 6 bases between the two ends. The CDR3 protein is CASSIGTLNTEAFF. The CDR3, as DNA: TGTGCCAGTAGTATAGGGACACTGAACACTGAAGCTTTCTTT.